What follows is one T cell receptor (beta chain) and its context. The data stem from a study of blood T cell repertoires in COVID-19. About the research overall: COVID-19 samples, acute and convalescent, were from the United States, Italy and Spain.

As handled by the study authors: Reference gene primer amplification in the assay estimated nucleated cell counts. Libraries were prepared by immunoSEQ multiplex PCR; TCRdb keeps only in-frame clonotypes and omits some of them. V and J calls and clone size follow that table, whereas D and trimming were derived from the DNA. The sample has roughly 500,000 clones; approximately 85% are singletons. CDR1 is SGHNT and CDR2 is YENEEA in the germline V gene. Trimming removed 5 bases from V and 0 bases from J, with 11 bases in between. CDR3 length: 14 amino acids. This sequence originates from a human donor in a cohort sampled during active COVID-19. The V call is TRBV11-3, the J call TRBJ2-7, with D possibly TRBD1 on 5 matching bases. Material: peripheral blood. The chain's CDR3 is CASSNGHPSYEQYF. The CDR3 nucleotides are TGTGCCAGCAGCAATGGACACCCCTCCTACGAGCAGTACTTC.